Each of the 20 T cell receptor beta chains below was sequenced from the same sample in a study of blood T cell repertoires in COVID-19. The protocol was immunoSEQ multiplex PCR, while the TCRdb copy is restricted to in-frame clones and leaves out a portion. The profile shows roughly 170,000 clones, around 83% of them singletons. The sequenced sample was PBMCs or T cells enriched from blood (not recorded which). Receptor source: a woman aged 45 to 65 in a cohort exposed to, infected with or recovered from COVID-19 (not recorded which).

The rearrangement joins TRBV10-3 to TRBJ2-3; 13 nucleotides line up with TRBD2. This CDR3 spans 16 amino acids. Germline trimming cut 2 bases from V and 3 bases from J; bases unmatched to any gene: 2. The germline V gene encodes CDR1 ENHRY and CDR2 SYGVKD. The CDR3 nucleotides are TGTGCCATCAGTGAGGGACTAGCGGGAGCAACAGATACGCAGTATTTT. This codes for CAISEGLAGATDTQYF.

CDR3 sequence (DNA): TGTGCCAGCAGCATGACTAGCGCTGAAAACGTCGGCAAAAACATTCAGTACTTC. Encoded protein: CASSMTSAENVGKNIQYF. The chain couples TRBV28 to TRBJ2-4; 8 positions match TRBD2. This CDR3 spans 18 amino acids. Unmatched junction bases numbered 16, after V lost 6 bases and J lost 3 bases. CDR1 and CDR2 from the germline V gene are MDHEN and SYDVKM.

The V and J genes are TRBV7-3 and TRBJ2-3, with a possible D match to TRBD2 (7 bases). The CDR3 is made up of 15 amino acids. Per the germline V gene, CDR1 is SGHTA and CDR2 is FQGTGA. With 4 bases removed from V and 6 bases from J, the gap between germline ends came to 17 bases. The CDR3 loop is CASSSLGGRGDTQYF. In DNA, the CDR3 is TGTGCCAGCAGCTCCTTGGGTGGGAGGGGGGATACGCAGTATTTT.

This clone occurred a few times. The chain links TRBV9 to TRBJ1-6; D is perhaps TRBD1 (6 bases). Trimming left V 3 bases short and J 0 bases short, with 16 bases between. This CDR3 has 18 residues. Germline CDR1 SGDLS, CDR2 YYNGEE. The CDR3: CASSDRAGGPSYNSPLHF. Written as DNA, the CDR3 is TGTGCCAGCAGCGACCGGGCGGGGGGGCCCTCCTATAATTCACCCCTCCACTTT.

The CDR3 DNA follows: TGCGCCAGCAGCTTGGGGGACAGGGGACCTCTTGAGCAGTACTTC. It yields the protein CASSLGDRGPLEQYF. The V call is TRBV5-1, the J call TRBJ2-7, with 10 bases lining up with TRBD1. Germline values: CDR1 SGHRS, CDR2 YFSETQ. V trimming: 0 bases; J trimming: 7 bases; junction bases outside the gene matches: 7. The CDR3 sequence is 15 residues long.

This sequence joins TRBV7-9 and TRBJ2-1; 12 bases fit TRBD1. The V gene's germline CDR1 is SEHNR and CDR2 FQNEAQ (reference sequence). V lost 6 bases and J lost 9; bases outside the gene matches: 6. The CDR3 has 14 residues. The CDR3 DNA reads as TGTGCCAGCAGATCGGGACAGGGGGCAGGTGAGCAGTTCTTC. Translating it yields CASRSGQGAGEQFF.

The chain is built from TRBV6-5 and TRBJ2-6; a weak D match, TRBD1 (5 bases). The CDR3 is 16 amino acids. V was shortened by 0 bases and J by 0 bases, with 6 bases between the two germline ends. Germline V gives CDR1 MNHEY, CDR2 SVGAGI. In DNA form, the CDR3 reads TGTGCCAGCAGTTACTCACAGGCCTCTGGGGCCAACGTCCTGACTTTC. This gives the protein CASSYSQASGANVLTF.

This clone was picked up a small number of times. Possible read error: a much larger clone is one base away. Other DNA sequences from this sample encode an identical CDR3 as well. The chain carries TRBV2 and TRBJ1-5, with a possible D match to TRBD1 (5 bases). CDR1 SNHLY and CDR2 FYNNEI come from the germline V gene. The CDR3 has 13 residues. V shed 3 bases and J shed 5 bases, with 8 bases lying between them. CDR3 sequence: CASSDRVDQPQHF. Written as DNA, the CDR3 is TGTGCCAGCAGTGACAGGGTCGATCAGCCCCAGCATTTT.

V is TRBV5-6 and J is TRBJ2-5, with 12 nucleotides matching TRBD2. The V and J ends lost 4 bases and 5 bases, in that order; junction bases with no gene match: 18. CDR1 and CDR2 from the germline V gene are SGHDT and YYEEEE. The CDR3 contains 19 residues. The CDR3 sequence: CASSREVTSGRRSGETQYF. The CDR3 region has the DNA TGTGCCAGCAGCCGGGAGGTGACTAGCGGGAGAAGGTCTGGGGAGACCCAGTACTTC.

The chain links TRBV4-2 to TRBJ1-5; D is uncertain. There are 16 residues in the CDR3. The germline CDR1 and CDR2 sequences are LGHNA and YNFKEQ. V lost 1 base and J lost 3, with 13 bases in between. This chain's CDR3 is CASSQGRESDNQPQHF. DNA of the CDR3: TGTGCCAGCAGCCAAGGAAGGGAGTCAGACAATCAGCCCCAGCATTTT.

There are a few counts of this clone. The chain couples TRBV5-5 to TRBJ1-4, with 9 bases identical to TRBD1. With V trimmed by 0 bases and J by 3 bases, 6 bases remained unmatched. CDR3 length: 17 amino acids. CDR1 and CDR2 from the germline V gene are SGHKS and YYEKEE (reference sequence). Here the CDR3 reads CASSLAGQGGANEKLFF. As DNA, the CDR3 is TGTGCCAGCAGCTTGGCGGGACAGGGTGGGGCTAATGAAAAACTGTTTTTT. The full variable domain, in which reference TRBV5-5 and TRBJ1-4 provide the parts outside the CDR3, is DAGVTQSPTHLIKTRGQQVTLRCSPISGHKSVSWYQQVLGQGPQFIFQYYEKEERGRGNFPDRFSARQFPNYSSELNVNALLLGDSALYLCASSLAGQGGANEKLFFGSGTQLSVL.

Only one count was recorded for this clone. The genes are TRBV7-2 and TRBJ2-5; 7 bases are a match to TRBD2. The germline V gene has CDR1 SGHTA and CDR2 FQGNSA. This CDR3 region has 17 residues. V lost 4 bases and J lost 5; bases outside the gene matches: 16. The DNA of the CDR3 is TGTGCCAGCAGCTCTACACGATCTAGCGGCCCCGTTGAGACCCAGTACTTC. It yields the protein CASSSTRSSGPVETQYF.

The genes are TRBV28 and TRBJ2-4; TRBD1 matches 9 bases. The V and J ends lost 5 bases and 0 bases, in that order; junction bases with no gene match: 8. The CDR3 is 17 amino acids. The germline V gene has CDR1 MDHEN and CDR2 SYDVKM. The CDR3 loop is CASSTPGQGQAKNIQYF. CDR3 DNA: TGTGCCAGCAGTACCCCGGGACAGGGTCAAGCCAAAAACATTCAGTACTTC.

The V call is TRBV5-4, the J call TRBJ1-1; no clear D. Germline values: CDR1 SGHNT, CDR2 YYREEE (reference sequence). This CDR3 spans 15 amino acids. Trimming cost V 4 bases and J 1 base, with 14 bases left between them. CDR3 region: CASSRGLGENTEAFF. In DNA, the CDR3 is TGTGCCAGCAGCCGAGGGCTGGGAGAGAACACTGAAGCTTTCTTT.

The chain carries TRBV28 and TRBJ2-7; the D gene is possibly TRBD2 (6 bases). The CDR3 has 15 residues. Germline V gene data show CDR1 as MDHEN and CDR2 as SYDVKM. The V end lost 2 bases, the J end lost 0 bases, and 11 bases lay between the germline ends. The CDR3, as DNA: TGTGCCAGCAGTTTAGTTGTCGGGAGCTCCTACGAGCAGTACTTC. Its translation: CASSLVVGSSYEQYF.

The gene calls are TRBV6-2 or TRBV6-3 and TRBJ2-7; 9 nucleotides match TRBD2. This CDR3 has 16 amino acids. Germline-derived CDR1 and CDR2 are MNHEY and SVGEGT. Losses at the gene ends were 0 bases for V and 4 bases for J; bases not matched to a gene: 7. This CDR3 is CASSYSKVAGDYEQYF. DNA for the CDR3: TGTGCCAGCAGTTACTCGAAGGTAGCGGGAGATTACGAGCAGTACTTC.

The chain links TRBV28 to TRBJ2-7, with 8 bases lining up with TRBD1. The germline V gene has CDR1 MDHEN and CDR2 SYDVKM. This CDR3 is 17 amino acids long. After removal of 6 bases from V and 0 bases from J, the junction contained 13 bases not matched to a gene. This CDR3 reads CASRGRGLRSSSYEQYF. The CDR3 region has the DNA TGTGCCAGCAGGGGCAGGGGGCTCCGGTCGAGCTCCTACGAGCAGTACTTC.

For the CDR3, the DNA is TGTGCCACCAGTGATTGGGACAGGGGAAGCACAGATACGCAGTATTTT. Translating it yields CATSDWDRGSTDTQYF. J is TRBJ2-3 and V is TRBV24-1; the match to TRBD1 covers 10 bases. CDR3 size: 16 residues. V lost 2 bases to trimming and J lost 0 bases; unmatched junction nucleotides: 1. In germline, CDR1 is KGHDR, CDR2 SFDVKD.

This chain connects TRBV5-1 to TRBJ1-5; TRBD1 is a possible D gene (6 bases). This CDR3 region has 15 residues. V shed 4 bases and J shed 4 bases, with 15 bases lying between them. Germline CDR1 and CDR2: SGHRS and YFSETQ. CDR3 coding DNA: TGCGCCAGCAGCCCGGGGGGCCGGTATAATCAGCCCCAGCATTTT. Protein product: CASSPGGRYNQPQHF.

The chain recombines TRBV19 with TRBJ2-1, with 14 bases matching TRBD2. Germline V lookup: CDR1 LNHDA, CDR2 SQIVND (reference sequence). The CDR3 has 20 residues. V shed 5 bases and J 7 bases; nucleotides not matched to a gene: 19. The CDR3 loop is CASSPTQGLAGAQFPNEQFF. The CDR3 region has the DNA TGTGCCAGTAGTCCTACTCAGGGACTAGCGGGAGCCCAATTTCCGAATGAGCAGTTCTTC.